This TCR beta chain was identified in a study of blood T cell repertoires in COVID-19. This CDR3 contains 15 residues. CDR1 SGHAT and CDR2 FQNNGV come from the germline V gene. The V segment lost 1 base and the J segment 3 bases; nucleotides outside the gene matches: 5. This clone showed up just once. Per the study methods: Counts of nucleated cells, estimated from reference gene primer amplification, were obtained. TCRdb's table, derived via immunoSEQ multiplex PCR, lists solely in-frame clones and lacks some. V and J calls and clone size are those listed in that table; D and trimming were worked out from the DNA. The data contain more than 60,000 clones, around 90% of them singletons.

The sequencing sample was made of peripheral blood. This TCR came from an elderly woman with active or convalescent COVID-19. V usage is TRBV11-2 and J usage is TRBJ2-7; 8 bases are a match to TRBD1. The CDR3 loop is CASSLGAGQGYEQYF. CDR3 bases: TGTGCCAGCAGCTTAGGCGCCGGACAGGGCTACGAGCAGTACTTC.